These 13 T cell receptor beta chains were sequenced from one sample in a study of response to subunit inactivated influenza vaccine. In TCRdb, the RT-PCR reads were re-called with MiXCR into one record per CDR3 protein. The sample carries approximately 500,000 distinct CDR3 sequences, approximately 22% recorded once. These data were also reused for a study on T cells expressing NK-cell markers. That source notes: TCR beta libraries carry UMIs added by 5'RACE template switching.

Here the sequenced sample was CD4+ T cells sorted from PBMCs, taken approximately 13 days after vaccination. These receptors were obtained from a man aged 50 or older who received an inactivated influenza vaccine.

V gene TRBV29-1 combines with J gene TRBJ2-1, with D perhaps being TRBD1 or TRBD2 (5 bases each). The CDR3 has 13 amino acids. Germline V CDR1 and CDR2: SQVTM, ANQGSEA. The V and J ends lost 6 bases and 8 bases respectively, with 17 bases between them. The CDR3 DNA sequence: TGCAGCGTGAATCCGGGACGCCTTTATGAGCAGTTCTTC. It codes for CSVNPGRLYEQFF.

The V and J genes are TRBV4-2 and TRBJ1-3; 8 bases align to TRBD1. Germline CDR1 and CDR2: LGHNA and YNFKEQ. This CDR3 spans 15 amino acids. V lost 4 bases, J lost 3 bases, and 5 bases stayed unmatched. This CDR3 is CASSRGTGDGNTIYF. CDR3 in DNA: TGTGCCAGCAGCCGGGGGACAGGCGATGGAAACACCATATATTTT.

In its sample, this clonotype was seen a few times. CDR3 nucleotide sequence: TGCAGTGCTAGAGTACAGGGATCCCCGGACACTGAAGCTTTCTTT. It codes for CSARVQGSPDTEAFF. This rearrangement joins TRBV20-1 to TRBJ1-1; maybe TRBD1 (6 bases). From germline, CDR1 is DFQATT and CDR2 SNEGSKA (reference sequence). This CDR3 contains 15 residues. Trimming pared 1 base from V and 3 bases from J, leaving 15 bases between.

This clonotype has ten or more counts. CDR3: CASSSGWERDTDTQYF. CDR3 sequence (DNA): TGTGCCAGCAGTTCGGGGTGGGAGCGGGACACAGATACGCAGTATTTT. The rearrangement uses TRBV12-3 or TRBV12-4 and TRBJ2-3, with 7 bases matching TRBD2. The CDR3 sequence is 16 residues long. J lost 2 bases, V lost 4 bases, and 9 bases had no gene match.

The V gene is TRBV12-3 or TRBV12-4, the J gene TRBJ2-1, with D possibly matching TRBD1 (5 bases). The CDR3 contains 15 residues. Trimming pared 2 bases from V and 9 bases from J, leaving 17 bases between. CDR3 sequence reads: CASSLYLTGASEQFF. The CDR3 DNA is TGTGCCAGCAGTTTATATCTGACTGGGGCGTCTGAGCAGTTCTTC.

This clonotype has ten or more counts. CDR3 bases: TGTGCCAGCAGCGGACTAGCGGGAGAGACCCAGTACTTC. Residues: CASSGLAGETQYF. This chain links TRBV11-2 with TRBJ2-5; 11 bases agree with TRBD2. The V segment lost 5 bases and the J segment 4 bases; nucleotides outside the gene matches: 0. Germline assignment: CDR1 SGHAT and CDR2 FQNNGV. This CDR3 contains 13 residues. Using reference TRBV11-2 and TRBJ2-5 for the parts outside the CDR3, the full variable domain is EAGVAQSPRYKIIEKRQSVAFWCNPISGHATLYWYQQILGQGPKLLIQFQNNGVVDDSQLPKDRFSAERLKGVDSTLKIQPAKLEDSAVYLCASSGLAGETQYFGPGTRLLVL.

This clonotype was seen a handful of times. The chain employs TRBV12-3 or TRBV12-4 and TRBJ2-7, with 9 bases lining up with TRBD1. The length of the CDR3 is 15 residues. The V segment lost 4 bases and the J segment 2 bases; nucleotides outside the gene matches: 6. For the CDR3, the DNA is TGTGCCAGCAGTTCCCCCGACAGGGGGACCTACGAGCAGTACTTC. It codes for CASSSPDRGTYEQYF.

In nucleotides, the CDR3 is TGTGCCTGGAATCGGGGGAACACTGAAGCTTTCTTT. Its translation is CAWNRGNTEAFF. V gene TRBV30 combines with J gene TRBJ1-1, with D hard to call. V lost 4 bases, J lost 1 base, and 7 bases lay in between. Per germline, CDR1 GTSNPN and CDR2 SVGIG (reference sequence). The CDR3 has 12 residues.

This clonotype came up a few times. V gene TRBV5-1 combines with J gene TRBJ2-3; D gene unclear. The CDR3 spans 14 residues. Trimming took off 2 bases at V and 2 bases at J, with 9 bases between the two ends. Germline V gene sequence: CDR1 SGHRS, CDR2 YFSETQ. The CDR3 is CASSFLGATDTQYF. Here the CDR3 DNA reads TGCGCCAGCAGCTTCTTAGGCGCCACAGATACGCAGTATTTT.

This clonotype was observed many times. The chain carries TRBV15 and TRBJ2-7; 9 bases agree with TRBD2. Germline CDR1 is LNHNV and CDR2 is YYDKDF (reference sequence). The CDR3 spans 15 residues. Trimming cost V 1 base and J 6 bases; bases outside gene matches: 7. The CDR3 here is CATSRGAGGPFEQYF. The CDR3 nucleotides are TGTGCCACCAGCAGAGGCGCGGGAGGGCCATTCGAGCAGTACTTC.

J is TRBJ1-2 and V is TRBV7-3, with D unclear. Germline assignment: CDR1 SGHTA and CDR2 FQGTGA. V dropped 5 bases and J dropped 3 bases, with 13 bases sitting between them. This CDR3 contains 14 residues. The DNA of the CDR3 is TGTGCCAGCAGCCCCGGTCCACTGGACTATGGCTACACCTTC. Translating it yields CASSPGPLDYGYTF.

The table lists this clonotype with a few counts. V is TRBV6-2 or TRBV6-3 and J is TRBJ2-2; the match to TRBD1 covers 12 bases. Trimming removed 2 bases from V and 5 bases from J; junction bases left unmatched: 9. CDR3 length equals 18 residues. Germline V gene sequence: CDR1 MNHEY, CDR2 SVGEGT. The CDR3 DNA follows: TGTGCCAGCAGTTACCGGGGGACAGGGGGCGCGGTGACCGGGGAGCTGTTTTTT. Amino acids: CASSYRGTGGAVTGELFF.

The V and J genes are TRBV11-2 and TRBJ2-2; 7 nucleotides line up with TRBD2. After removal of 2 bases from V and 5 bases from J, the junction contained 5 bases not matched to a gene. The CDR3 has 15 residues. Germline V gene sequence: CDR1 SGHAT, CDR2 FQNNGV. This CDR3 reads CASSLWEGTTGELFF. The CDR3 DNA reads TGTGCCAGCAGCTTATGGGAGGGTACGACCGGGGAGCTGTTTTTT.